The rows below give T cell receptor beta chains drawn from one sample of a study of blood T cell repertoires in COVID-19. Clones were read by immunoSEQ multiplex PCR, and TCRdb kept only the in-frame ones, dropping some. The profile shows about 290,000 clones, roughly nine tenths of them singletons. Source material: PBMCs or T cells enriched from blood (not recorded which). These receptor sequences come from a woman aged 40 to 50 who had recovered from COVID-19. CDR3s include the opening cysteine and the closing phenylalanine or tryptophan. Fields, in order: D gene, V gene, clone size, J gene, CDR3 protein, CDR3 DNA. D genes are given only for firm matches. Size values are once, few and many counts, or a class for expanded clones, and some rows have none.

TRBD1	TRBV27	.	TRBJ1-1	CASSSLGQGGMNTEAFF	TGTGCCAGCAGTTCCCTGGGACAGGGGGGCATGAACACTGAAGCTTTCTTT
.	TRBV27	.	TRBJ1-6	CASSSPADLGVNSPLHF	TGTGCCAGCAGTTCTCCGGCTGATCTCGGGGTAAATTCACCCCTCCACTTT
TRBD1	TRBV5-1	.	TRBJ1-2	CASSLGTGVAGYTF	TGCGCCAGCAGTTTGGGGACAGGGGTCGCTGGCTACACCTTC
.	TRBV5-3	once	TRBJ1-1	CARSFAELRAGGTEAFF	TGTGCCAGAAGCTTTGCGGAGCTCCGGGCGGGGGGCACTGAAGCTTTCTTT
.	TRBV7-3	.	TRBJ2-1	CASSLHARNNEQFF	TGTGCCAGCAGCCTTCACGCTAGGAACAATGAGCAGTTCTTC
.	TRBV5-6	.	TRBJ2-5	CASSRADWQETQYF	TGTGCCAGCAGCCGAGCGGACTGGCAAGAGACCCAGTACTTC
TRBD2	TRBV27	.	TRBJ2-7	CASSFFGGASYEQYF	TGTGCCAGCAGTTTCTTCGGGGGGGCCTCCTACGAGCAGTACTTC
.	TRBV6-5	.	TRBJ2-3	CASSPNTDTQYF	TGTGCCAGCAGTCCAAACACAGATACGCAGTATTTT
TRBD1	TRBV29-1	.	TRBJ1-1	CSVARGRNTEAFF	TGCAGCGTTGCCAGGGGGCGAAACACTGAAGCTTTCTTT
.	TRBV25-1	.	TRBJ1-1	CASSELWNTEAFF	TGTGCCAGCAGTGAACTCTGGAACACTGAAGCTTTCTTT
TRBD2	TRBV5-1	.	TRBJ2-2	CASSTRASGNTGELFF	TGCGCCAGCAGCACGCGGGCTAGCGGCAACACCGGGGAGCTGTTTTTT
TRBD2	TRBV5-4	.	TRBJ2-3	CATLPGGVRSTDTQYF	TGTGCCACCCTCCCCGGGGGGGTTCGGAGCACAGATACGCAGTATTTT
.	TRBV9	.	TRBJ1-1	CASSVAAQPTEAFF	TGTGCCAGCAGCGTAGCAGCACAGCCCACTGAAGCTTTCTTT
.	TRBV4-2	few	TRBJ2-7	CASSQTAGAARGYEQYF	TGTGCCAGCAGCCAGACCGCAGGAGCGGCCCGGGGCTACGAGCAGTACTTC
TRBD1	TRBV4-1	.	TRBJ1-2	CASRVTGSNYGYTF	TGCGCCAGCAGGGTGACAGGGAGTAACTATGGCTACACCTTC
.	TRBV19	.	TRBJ1-6	CASSIWRDNSPLHF	TGTGCCAGTAGTATTTGGAGGGATAATTCACCCCTCCACTTT
.	TRBV11-2	.	TRBJ1-1	CASSSYSHPYEAFF	TGTGCCAGCAGCTCTTACTCGCACCCATACGAAGCTTTCTTT
.	TRBV12-3/TRBV12-4	.	TRBJ2-7	CASSPSGTYEQYF	TGTGCCAGCAGTCCCAGCGGTACCTACGAGCAGTACTTC
TRBD2	TRBV7-3	.	TRBJ2-1	CASSLRPSGGAHEQFF	TGTGCCAGCAGCTTACGGCCTAGCGGGGGGGCGCATGAGCAGTTCTTC
.	TRBV2	.	TRBJ1-6	CASSESDRFNSPLHF	TGTGCCAGCAGTGAATCGGACAGATTTAATTCACCCCTCCACTTT
TRBD1	TRBV2	.	TRBJ2-2	CASRKQGANTGELFF	TGTGCCAGCAGGAAACAGGGGGCAAACACCGGGGAGCTGTTTTTT
.	TRBV5-1	.	TRBJ1-1	CASSTGTSATEAFF	TGCGCCAGCAGCACGGGGACATCGGCCACTGAAGCTTTCTTT
.	TRBV9	.	TRBJ2-1	CASSVEPNYNEQFF	TGTGCCAGCAGCGTAGAGCCTAACTACAATGAGCAGTTCTTC
.	TRBV7-6	once	TRBJ2-3	CASSLPRGRWFQVTDTQYF	TGTGCCAGCAGCTTACCCCGAGGGCGGTGGTTTCAGGTCACAGATACGCAGTATTTT
TRBD2	TRBV7-2	.	TRBJ2-7	CASSSSGSYEQYF	TGTGCCAGCAGCTCCAGCGGGAGCTACGAGCAGTACTTC
.	TRBV4-2	.	TRBJ2-1	CASSQAGEGRGYNEQFF	TGTGCCAGCAGCCAAGCGGGCGAGGGGCGGGGTTACAATGAGCAGTTCTTC
TRBD2	TRBV19	.	TRBJ2-7	CASSMQTGTSIYEQYF	TGTGCCAGTAGTATGCAAACCGGGACTAGCATCTACGAGCAGTACTTC
.	TRBV5-6	.	TRBJ2-1	CASSLARLSYNEQFF	TGTGCCAGCAGCTTGGCCCGACTCTCCTACAATGAGCAGTTCTTC
.	TRBV30	once	TRBJ1-3	CAMAFSSGNTIYF	TGTGCCATGGCATTTTCCTCTGGAAACACCATATATTTT
TRBD2	TRBV19	.	TRBJ2-7	CASSTWGLAGGPSYEQYF	TGTGCCAGTTCGACCTGGGGCCTAGCGGGAGGGCCCTCCTACGAGCAGTACTTC
.	TRBV20-1	.	TRBJ2-1	CSVTIYNEQFF	TGCAGTGTCACAATCTACAATGAGCAGTTCTTC
.	TRBV7-8	.	TRBJ1-6	CASSLVYQGDADNSPLHF	TGTGCCAGCAGCTTAGTATACCAGGGCGATGCAGATAATTCACCCCTCCACTTT
TRBD1	TRBV11-2	.	TRBJ2-2	CASSRKTGFVESNTGELFF	TGTGCCAGCAGCAGAAAGACAGGGTTCGTAGAATCGAACACCGGGGAGCTGTTTTTT
.	TRBV21-1	.	TRBJ1-5	CASTPGQGPFHNQPQHF	TGTGCCAGCACCCCGGGACAGGGTCCCTTCCACAATCAGCCCCAGCATTTT
TRBD2	TRBV14	.	TRBJ2-7	CASSPLGLAASFKQYF	TGTGCCAGCAGCCCGTTAGGACTAGCGGCGTCTTTTAAGCAGTACTTC
.	TRBV7-9	.	TRBJ1-1	CATKRDTHTEAFF	TGTGCCACCAAGCGGGACACTCACACTGAAGCTTTCTTT
.	TRBV6-5	.	TRBJ1-1	CASSYGGANTEAFF	TGTGCCAGCAGTTACGGCGGGGCGAACACTGAAGCTTTCTTT
TRBD1	TRBV30	.	TRBJ1-2	CAWSLTGGYGYTF	TGTGCCTGGAGCCTAACAGGGGGCTATGGCTACACCTTC
.	TRBV11-2	.	TRBJ2-5	CASSLDIETQYF	TGTGCCAGCAGCTTAGATATCGAGACCCAGTACTTC
.	TRBV5-1	once	TRBJ2-2	CASSLRGFGTGELFF	TGCGCCAGCAGCCTTAGGGGTTTCGGCACCGGGGAGCTGTTTTTT
.	TRBV29-1	.	TRBJ1-2	CSVEVGYGYTF	TGCAGCGTGGAGGTAGGCTATGGCTACACCTTC
.	TRBV7-9	.	TRBJ1-6	CASSSGNNPNSPLHF	TGTGCCAGCAGCTCCGGGAATAATCCTAATTCACCCCTCCACTTT